This paragraph reports one TCR beta chain. This specimen belongs to a study of blood T cell repertoires in COVID-19. Study in general: The United States, Italy and Spain supplied acute and convalescent COVID-19 samples. PBMCs, B-cell-depleted T cells, or T cells were the source of the cDNA or gDNA that made up the material.

The repertoire was sequenced with immunoSEQ multiplex PCR; TCRdb's copy has only in-frame clones and lacks some. This table holds over 75,000 clones, roughly 88% found once. The CDR3 has 15 residues. The germline gives CDR1 SGHDT, CDR2 YYEEEE. Trimming pared 4 bases from V and 2 bases from J, leaving 16 bases between. Sequenced material: peripheral blood. V is TRBV5-6 and J is TRBJ2-7; the D gene is possibly TRBD1 (6 bases). The receptor was isolated from a human donor in a cohort sampled during active COVID-19. CDR3 in DNA: TGTGCCAGCAGCCTCGAGGACAGAATAACCTACGAGCAGTACTTC. It yields the protein CASSLEDRITYEQYF.